Shown below are 21 T cell receptor beta chains from a single sample sequenced in a study of blood T cell repertoires in COVID-19. Clones were sequenced by immunoSEQ multiplex PCR, and TCRdb holds only the in-frame ones, with some missing. The sample has more than 150,000 clones, about 88% seen once. The specimen sequenced was peripheral blood. The source is a man aged 18 to 29 with acute or convalescent COVID-19.

The chain recombines TRBV19 with TRBJ1-5, with 8 bases fitting TRBD1. The CDR3 extends over 15 amino acids. Germline CDR1 reads LNHDA; CDR2 reads SQIVND (reference sequence). Trimming took 3 bases from V and 4 from J; bases not matched to a gene: 5. This chain's CDR3 is CASSIGQGPNQPQHF. CDR3 in DNA: TGTGCCAGTAGTATTGGACAGGGACCGAATCAGCCCCAGCATTTT.

This clone was picked up a small number of times. This sequence joins TRBV11-2 and TRBJ2-5, with D maybe TRBD1 (5 bases). There are 16 residues in the CDR3. The germline V gene encodes CDR1 SGHAT and CDR2 FQNNGV. Trimming stripped 4 bases from V and 2 bases from J, with 17 bases between. CDR3 coding DNA: TGTGCCAGCAGCTCCCTAAAGTTCGACAGACAAGAGACCCAGTACTTC. Residues: CASSSLKFDRQETQYF. Full variable domain (outside the CDR3, taken from reference TRBV11-2 and TRBJ2-5): EAGVAQSPRYKIIEKRQSVAFWCNPISGHATLYWYQQILGQGPKLLIQFQNNGVVDDSQLPKDRFSAERLKGVDSTLKIQPAKLEDSAVYLCASSSLKFDRQETQYFGPGTRLLVL.

The V call is TRBV6-5, the J call TRBJ1-6; 8 nucleotides line up with TRBD1. The CDR3 consists of 13 residues. Germline loops: CDR1 MNHEY, CDR2 SVGAGI. V shed 6 bases and J 7 bases; nucleotides not matched to a gene: 2. In nucleotides, the CDR3 is TGTGCCAGCAGGGACAGGGACAATTCACCCCTCCACTTT. This gives the protein CASRDRDNSPLHF.

The chain links TRBV7-2 to TRBJ2-7; 8 positions match TRBD2. The junction had 6 bases not matched to a gene; V was cut back by 4 bases and J by 7 bases. The CDR3 contains 13 residues. Germline-derived CDR1 and CDR2 are SGHTA and FQGNSA. This CDR3 is CASSSGGPGEQYV. In nucleotides, the CDR3 is TGTGCCAGCAGCTCGGGGGGGCCGGGTGAGCAGTACGTC.

The chain joins TRBV25-1 to TRBJ1-1; no clear D gene. Germline V gene data show CDR1 as MGHDK and CDR2 as SYGVNS. There are 15 residues in the CDR3. V lost 8 bases to trimming and J lost 1 base, with 17 bases between them. This chain's CDR3 is CASPPWAAGNTEAFF. CDR3 sequence (DNA): TGTGCCAGCCCCCCGTGGGCAGCTGGGAACACTGAAGCTTTCTTT.

This clone was observed a single time. This sequence joins TRBV7-9 and TRBJ1-2; a possible D gene is TRBD1 (6 bases). Germline-derived CDR1 and CDR2 are SEHNR and FQNEAQ (reference sequence). The length of the CDR3 is 14 residues. Trimming stripped 2 bases from V and 4 bases from J, with 11 bases between. CDR3 in amino acids: CASSLTGSGYGYTF. As DNA, the CDR3 is TGTGCCAGCAGCTTAACAGGGTCGGGCTATGGCTACACCTTC.

The J gene is TRBJ1-1, the V gene TRBV29-1, with a tentative D call TRBD1 (5 bases). The CDR3 spans 14 residues. Germline assignment: CDR1 SQVTM and CDR2 ANQGSEA. V lost 3 bases, J lost 1 base, and 12 bases lay in between. DNA of the CDR3: TGCAGCGTTGAGAAGGCAGGGAAGAACACTGAAGCTTTCTTT. Amino acid sequence: CSVEKAGKNTEAFF.

This clone came up once. The gene calls are TRBV24-1 and TRBJ2-1; 11 bases are shared with TRBD2. The CDR3 totals 17 residues. From germline, CDR1 is KGHDR and CDR2 SFDVKD. Unmatched junction bases numbered 6, after V lost 3 bases and J lost 3 bases. The CDR3 is CATSDVAGGLNYNEQFF. CDR3 DNA sequence: TGTGCCACCAGTGATGTAGCGGGGGGGCTCAACTACAATGAGCAGTTCTTC.

A remark on this clone: Additional DNA sequences in this sample encode the identical CDR3. V usage is TRBV3-1 (or the pseudogene TRBV3-2) and J usage is TRBJ1-1; 9 bases are shared with TRBD1. V lost 4 bases, J lost 5 bases, and 5 bases stayed unmatched. CDR3 length: 14 residues. Per the germline V gene, CDR1 is LGHDT and CDR2 is YNNKEL (reference sequence). The CDR3 protein is CASSRGQGLTEAFF. CDR3 nucleotide sequence: TGTGCCAGCAGCCGGGGACAGGGTTTGACTGAAGCTTTCTTT.

The chain recombines TRBV19 with TRBJ1-5; D uncertain. V lost 4 bases to trimming and J lost 7 bases, with 17 bases between them. Germline CDR1 LNHDA, CDR2 SQIVND (reference sequence). This CDR3 region has 15 residues. The CDR3 bases are TGTGCCAGTAGTAACCCAAACACCCCCACACAGCCCCAGCATTTT. It translates to CASSNPNTPTQPQHF.

V is TRBV9 and J is TRBJ1-1; 7 nucleotides match TRBD1. The CDR3 spans 14 residues. V trimming: 4 bases; J trimming: 6 bases; junction bases outside the gene matches: 9. The germline CDR1 and CDR2 sequences are SGDLS and YYNGEE. CDR3 in DNA: TGTGCCAGCAGCCCACCCTCGGGACAGTCTGAAGCTTTCTTT. Residues: CASSPPSGQSEAFF.

Only a few counts were recorded for this clone. The J gene is TRBJ1-2, the V gene TRBV10-2, with 7 positions matching TRBD1. Germline CDR1 is WSHSY and CDR2 is SAAADI. The CDR3 covers 14 residues. Unmatched junction bases numbered 13, after V lost 10 bases and J lost 5 bases. Here the CDR3 reads CATSPSARGYGYTF. The CDR3 nucleotides are TGCGCCACCTCCCCCTCTGCCAGGGGGTATGGCTACACCTTC.

This clone was seen once. The chain links TRBV28 to TRBJ2-7; D is undetermined. The V and J ends lost 6 bases and 1 base respectively, with 10 bases between them. The germline V gene encodes CDR1 MDHEN and CDR2 SYDVKM. This CDR3 contains 13 residues. The CDR3 coding sequence is TGTGCCAGCAGCGGCGGCTGGTCCTACGAGCAGTACGTC. It codes for CASSGGWSYEQYV.

The CDR3 nucleotides read TGTGCCAGCAGCTTAATAATAACGAGGGACTCGGAGTACGTC. Protein sequence: CASSLIITRDSEYV. The V gene is TRBV7-3, the J gene TRBJ2-7, with D possibly TRBD2 on 6 matching bases. The CDR3 consists of 14 residues. V gave up 1 base and J gave up 11 bases, with 18 bases separating them. CDR1 and CDR2 (germline): SGHTA, FQGTGA.

The CDR3 DNA sequence: TGTGCCAGCAGTTTGTTTCGGCAGGGGAGAAATGAGCAGTTCTTC. This sequence encodes CASSLFRQGRNEQFF. The rearrangement joins TRBV28 to TRBJ2-1, with D possibly matching TRBD1 (6 bases). The CDR3 contains 15 residues. Germline assignment: CDR1 MDHEN and CDR2 SYDVKM. The germline V and J ends were trimmed by 3 bases and 7 bases, with 16 bases remaining between them.

This chain links TRBV25-1 with TRBJ2-5, with 8 positions matching TRBD1. V was clipped by 3 bases and J by 4 bases; unmatched bases: 4. The V gene's germline CDR1 is MGHDK and CDR2 SYGVNS. The CDR3 is 14 residues long. CDR3 sequence: CASSEAGGGETQYF. DNA of the CDR3: TGTGCCAGCAGTGAGGCAGGGGGCGGAGAGACCCAGTACTTC.

The chain has TRBV6-1 and TRBJ1-2; 9 positions match TRBD1. Germline CDR1 MNHNS, CDR2 SASEGT. The CDR3 is 15 residues long. With V trimmed by 2 bases and J by 4 bases, 5 bases remained unmatched. The CDR3 DNA sequence: TGTGCCAGCAGTGAATCTGGGACAGGGCTCTATGGCTACACCTTC. Its protein is CASSESGTGLYGYTF.

The V call is TRBV5-1, the J call TRBJ2-7; 12 bases agree with TRBD2. J gave up 0 bases and V 0 bases, and 4 bases lay outside the gene matches. Germline V gene lookup returns CDR1 SGHRS and CDR2 YFSETQ. The CDR3 is 17 amino acids. DNA for the CDR3: TGCGCCAGCAGCTTGGGGACTAGCGGGGAGTTCTCCTACGAGCAGTACTTC. Translation gives CASSLGTSGEFSYEQYF.

This clone was seen just once. V is TRBV28 and J is TRBJ1-1; tentative D call: TRBD1 (5 bases). The CDR3 has 13 amino acids. In germline, CDR1 is MDHEN, CDR2 SYDVKM. Trimming left V 6 bases short and J 4 bases short, with 12 bases between. The CDR3 DNA reads as TGTGCCAGCAGGGACAAGGGATTCACTGAAGCTTTCTTT. Amino acids: CASRDKGFTEAFF. Full variable domain (missing parts from reference TRBV28 and TRBJ1-1): DVKVTQSSRYLVKRTGEKVFLECVQDMDHENMFWYRQDPGLGLRLIYFSYDVKMKEKGDIPEGYSVSREKKERFSLILESASTNQTSMYLCASRDKGFTEAFFGQGTRLTVV.

The chain is built from TRBV7-2 and TRBJ2-2; D may be TRBD2 (6 bases). CDR1 is SGHTA, CDR2 FQGNSA, per germline. With 1 base removed from V and 6 bases from J, the gap between germline ends came to 9 bases. The CDR3 contains 14 residues. CDR3 DNA sequence: TGTGCCAGCAGCTTAGGGGGGGTCGCCGGGGAGCTGTTTTTT. It is translated as CASSLGGVAGELFF.

This clone was counted only a few times. The V gene is TRBV20-1, the J gene TRBJ2-3; 7 bases fit TRBD2. CDR3 length: 15 residues. The germline V gene has CDR1 DFQATT and CDR2 SNEGSKA (reference sequence). V was pared by 3 bases and J by 2 bases, with 8 bases of the junction left unmatched. The CDR3 DNA follows: TGCAGTGCTAGTCCGAGCGGGGAAATCACAGATACGCAGTATTTT. Protein: CSASPSGEITDTQYF.